This TCR beta chain derives from a study of molecular identifiers for immune sequencing clone quantification. After removal of 3 bases from V and 3 bases from J, the junction contained 6 bases not matched to a gene. The CDR3 is 16 residues long. Germline CDR1 reads MDHEN; CDR2 reads SYDVKM. The study, taken as a whole, reports: Underestimated sizes of highly expanded clones could result from identical TCR molecules that share a barcode.

TCRdb reprocessed the PCR reads via MiXCR and lists one record per CDR3 protein. Of under 11,000 distinct CDR3 sequences in the sample, about 20% are singletons; the top ten hold around 1.5%. There are many counts of this clonotype. Its antigen is not known. The chain recombines TRBV28 with TRBJ2-7; 12 bases map to TRBD2. This receptor was identified in a human donor in good health. Some libraries in this study had Jurkat cell RNA spiked in. Specimen: naive CD8+ T cells from blood, with Jurkat cell RNA spiked in. The subset here: FACS-sorted CD8+CD4-CCR7+CD45RA+ naive T cells. The CDR3 nucleotides read TGTGCCAGCAGTTTCAGACTAGCGGGAGTTCTCTACGAGCAGTACTTC. Protein: CASSFRLAGVLYEQYF.